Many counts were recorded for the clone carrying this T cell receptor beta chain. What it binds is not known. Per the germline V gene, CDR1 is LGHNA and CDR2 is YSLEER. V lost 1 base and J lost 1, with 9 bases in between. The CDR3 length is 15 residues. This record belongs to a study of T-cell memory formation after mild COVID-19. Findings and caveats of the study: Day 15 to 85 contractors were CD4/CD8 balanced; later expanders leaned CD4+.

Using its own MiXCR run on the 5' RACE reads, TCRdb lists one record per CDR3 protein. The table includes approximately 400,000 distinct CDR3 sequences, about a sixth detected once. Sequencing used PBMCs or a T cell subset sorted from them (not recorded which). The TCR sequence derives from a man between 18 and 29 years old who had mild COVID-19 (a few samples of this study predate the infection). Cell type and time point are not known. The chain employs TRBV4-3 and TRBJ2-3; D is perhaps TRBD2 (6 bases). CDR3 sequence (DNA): TGCGCCAGCAGCCAAGGCGGGGCCCGCACAGATACGCAGTATTTT. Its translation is CASSQGGARTDTQYF.